What follows are 30 T cell receptor beta chains derived from one specimen sequenced in a study of T cell responses to AZD1222 COVID-19 vaccine. Profiling relied on immunoSEQ multiplex PCR, and the TCRdb table lists in-frame clones only, not all of them. This sample carries 170,000 or so clones, about 92% of them seen once, and the ten largest clones take 0.9%. Source: peripheral blood, taken on day 0 of AZD1222 vaccination. The receptors were sampled from an adult in good health.

The gene calls are TRBV4-1 and TRBJ2-7, with 9 positions matching TRBD2. Germline CDR1 reads MGHRA; CDR2 reads YSYEKL. CDR3 size: 14 residues. V lost 1 base and J lost 2; bases outside the gene matches: 0. CDR3: CASSQVAGAYEQYF. The DNA of the CDR3 is TGCGCCAGCAGCCAAGTAGCGGGGGCCTACGAGCAGTACTTC.

CDR3 in DNA: TGTGCCACCAGCAGTCCCTTGGGGGGGCCTTCTAGTGGGCCCCAGCATTTT. Amino acid sequence: CATSSPLGGPSSGPQHF. V gene TRBV15 combines with J gene TRBJ1-5, with D possibly matching TRBD1 (6 bases). V dropped 3 bases and J dropped 9 bases, with 24 bases sitting between them. CDR1 is LNHNV and CDR2 is YYDKDF in the germline V gene (reference sequence). The length of the CDR3 is 17 residues.

The CDR3: CASSLWTGDNSPLHF. As DNA, the CDR3 is TGTGCCAGCAGCCTCTGGACGGGGGATAATTCACCCCTCCACTTT. The chain is built from TRBV5-4 and TRBJ1-6, with D perhaps TRBD1 (5 bases). The germline V gene has CDR1 SGHNT and CDR2 YYREEE (reference sequence). The germline V and J ends were trimmed by 4 bases and 5 bases, with 13 bases remaining between them. This CDR3 is 15 amino acids long.

The V and J genes are TRBV6-5 and TRBJ1-5; D may be TRBD1 (6 bases). The CDR3 runs to 13 residues. Germline CDR1 and CDR2: MNHEY and SVGAGI. V was trimmed by 7 bases and J by 4 bases, leaving 11 bases between them. CDR3 DNA: TGTGCCAGCACCAGAGGGGGAAATCAGCCCCAGCATTTT. It encodes CASTRGGNQPQHF.

The chain couples TRBV12-5 to TRBJ2-3; D is undetermined. Per the germline V gene, CDR1 is LGHNT and CDR2 is FRNRAP. With 5 bases removed from V and 2 bases from J, the gap between germline ends came to 8 bases. CDR3 size: 13 residues. CDR3 sequence reads: CASGADITDTQYF. Written as DNA, the CDR3 is TGTGCTAGTGGTGCCGATATCACAGATACGCAGTATTTT. Combining the CDR3 with reference TRBV12-5 and TRBJ2-3 gives the whole variable domain DARVTQTPRHKVTEMGQEVTMRCQPILGHNTVFWYRQTMMQGLELLAYFRNRAPLDDSGMPKDRFSAEMPDATLATLKIQPSEPRDSAVYFCASGADITDTQYFGPGTRLTVL.

The rearrangement joins TRBV21-1 to TRBJ2-1; TRBD1, the table's D call, lacks a check against the DNA. TRBV21-1 is a pseudogene segment. The CDR3 is 14 amino acids. For the CDR3, the DNA is TGTGCCAGCAGCCCCCGGGACAGCTACAATGATCAGTTCTTC. As protein: CASSPRDSYNDQFF.

V is TRBV7-2 and J is TRBJ2-3; D is unresolved. The CDR3 consists of 14 residues. Germline V lookup: CDR1 SGHTA, CDR2 FQGNSA. The ends were cut back, 6 bases at V and 9 bases at J, with 19 bases in the middle. This chain's CDR3 is CASSTGSFTVTQYF. CDR3 coding DNA: TGTGCCAGCAGTACCGGGTCCTTTACAGTGACGCAGTATTTT.

This clone was counted once. The genes are TRBV19 and TRBJ1-6; D gene ambiguous. Trimming left V 9 bases short and J 5 bases short, with 11 bases between. In germline, CDR1 is LNHDA, CDR2 SQIVND (reference sequence). This CDR3 is built from 13 residues. The DNA of the CDR3 is TGTGCCAGCGTCGGTCTCCATAATTCACCCCTCCACTTT. Amino acid sequence: CASVGLHNSPLHF.

This clone was seen only a few times. Distinct nucleotide sequences in the sample also encode this CDR3. The J gene is TRBJ2-5, the V gene TRBV4-1, with unresolved D. CDR3 length: 12 residues. With 0 bases removed from V and 5 bases from J, the gap between germline ends came to 4 bases. CDR1 is MGHRA, CDR2 YSYEKL, per germline. CDR3 residues: CASSQDLETQYF. For the CDR3, the DNA is TGCGCCAGCAGCCAAGATCTCGAGACCCAGTACTTC.

This chain joins TRBV28 and TRBJ1-1; D perhaps matches TRBD1 (5 bases). V lost 2 bases, J lost 5 bases, and 12 bases lay in between. The CDR3 sequence is 14 residues long. Germline loops: CDR1 MDHEN, CDR2 SYDVKM. CDR3 bases: TGTGCCAGCAGTTTAACGACAGTATGGACTGAAGCTTTCTTT. Protein: CASSLTTVWTEAFF. The full variable domain, completed using reference TRBV28 and TRBJ1-1, is DVKVTQSSRYLVKRTGEKVFLECVQDMDHENMFWYRQDPGLGLRLIYFSYDVKMKEKGDIPEGYSVSREKKERFSLILESASTNQTSMYLCASSLTTVWTEAFFGQGTRLTVV.

This clone showed up just once. This rearrangement joins TRBV5-1 to TRBJ2-2; 12 bases fit TRBD1. The length of the CDR3 is 14 residues. Germline CDR1 reads SGHRS; CDR2 reads YFSETQ. Trimming at V came to 5 bases and at J to 5 bases, leaving 1 base not matched to a gene. The CDR3 reads CASRGQGATGELFF. The DNA for the CDR3 is TGCGCCAGCAGGGGACAGGGGGCAACCGGGGAGCTGTTTTTT.

The chain couples TRBV18 to TRBJ1-4, with D possibly being TRBD1 (5 bases). The CDR3 is made up of 16 amino acids. Germline-derived CDR1 and CDR2 are KGHSH and LQKENI. V was cut by 6 bases and J by 0 bases, with 14 bases left in between. Written as DNA, the CDR3 is TGTGCCAGCTCCCCGTCGCCGGGGGCAACTAATGAAAAACTGTTTTTT. Its translation is CASSPSPGATNEKLFF.

This chain joins TRBV19 and TRBJ1-4; possible D gene TRBD1, 5 bases. There are 21 residues in the CDR3. Germline values: CDR1 LNHDA, CDR2 SQIVND (reference sequence). V was pared by 8 bases and J by 0 bases, with 31 bases between. The CDR3 loop reads CASGTIYLRTPSNATNEKLFF. For the CDR3, the DNA is TGTGCCAGTGGGACCATTTATCTGCGAACGCCGAGTAATGCAACTAATGAAAAACTGTTTTTT.

This sequence joins TRBV7-6 and TRBJ1-4, with D unresolved. Trimming took off 7 bases at V and 2 bases at J, with 17 bases between the two ends. The CDR3 is made up of 16 amino acids. Germline V gives CDR1 SGHVS, CDR2 FNYEAQ. CDR3: CASTSSTLATNEKLFF. The CDR3 DNA is TGTGCCAGCACCTCCTCGACCCTCGCCACTAATGAAAAACTGTTTTTT.

The rearrangement uses TRBV10-2 and TRBJ1-4; D not resolved. Germline V gene lookup returns CDR1 WSHSY and CDR2 SAAADI. Trimming cost V 7 bases and J 8 bases, with 26 bases left between them. The CDR3 has 17 amino acids. CDR3 nucleotide sequence: TGCGCCAGCACCGCCGAGGGCACCGGGCCACTCGGGGAAAAACTGTTTTTT. This gives the protein CASTAEGTGPLGEKLFF.

The chain uses TRBV18 and TRBJ2-1; D might be TRBD1 or TRBD2, each matching 7 bases. CDR1 is KGHSH and CDR2 is LQKENI in the germline V gene. The CDR3 spans 16 residues. Trimming took 1 base from V and 4 from J, leaving 14 bases between them. The CDR3, as DNA: TGTGCCAGCTCACCACTCCCAGGGGGGGAGTACAATGAGCAGTTCTTC. It codes for CASSPLPGGEYNEQFF.

This clone was detected only once. The CDR3 sequence: CASSNTSTGRWSEAFF. For the CDR3, the DNA is TGTGCCAGCAGTAACACCTCGACAGGAAGATGGTCTGAAGCTTTCTTT. The chain couples TRBV27 to TRBJ1-1; the D gene is possibly TRBD1 (6 bases). The germline V gene encodes CDR1 MNHEY and CDR2 SMNVEV (reference sequence). The V end lost 5 bases, the J end lost 6 bases, and 22 bases lay between the germline ends. The CDR3 has 16 amino acids.

The J gene is TRBJ1-1, the V gene TRBV2; D gene ambiguous. V dropped 4 bases and J dropped 0 bases, with 9 bases sitting between them. The CDR3 runs to 14 residues. Germline-derived CDR1 and CDR2 are SNHLY and FYNNEI. The chain's CDR3 is CASSVGQMNTEAFF. In nucleotides, the CDR3 is TGTGCCAGCAGTGTAGGTCAGATGAACACTGAAGCTTTCTTT.

This chain links TRBV6-5 with TRBJ1-2; D unresolved. Germline CDR1 and CDR2: MNHEY and SVGAGI. The germline V and J ends were trimmed by 2 bases and 4 bases, with 14 bases remaining between them. The CDR3 length is 15 residues. In nucleotides, the CDR3 is TGTGCCAGCAGTTACGGCGCAAGGGCGTCCTATGGCTACACCTTC. Amino acids: CASSYGARASYGYTF.

CDR3 sequence (DNA): TGTGCCAGCAGCGGTCCGGGACCGCAATTCAATCAGCCCCAGCATTTT. As protein: CASSGPGPQFNQPQHF. This chain connects TRBV7-9 to TRBJ1-5, with a weak D call TRBD1 (5 bases). The V gene lost 5 bases and the J gene lost 3 bases, with 17 bases spanning the gap. The CDR3 extends over 16 amino acids. Germline V lookup: CDR1 SEHNR, CDR2 FQNEAQ (reference sequence). The variable domain in full, with the rest retrieved from reference TRBV7-9 and TRBJ1-5, is DTGVSQNPRHKITKRGQNVTFRCDPISEHNRLYWYRQTLGQGPEFLTYFQNEAQLEKSRLLSDRFSAERPKGSFSTLEIQRTEQGDSAMYLCASSGPGPQFNQPQHFGDGTRLSIL.

This chain joins TRBV7-9 and TRBJ2-4; perhaps TRBD2 as D (5 bases). This CDR3 contains 15 residues. V lost 4 bases and J lost 1, with 11 bases in between. The germline CDR1 and CDR2 sequences are SEHNR and FQNEAQ (reference sequence). The CDR3 region has the DNA TGTGCCAGCAGCTCGGGGTGGGTTGCCAAAAACATTCAGTACTTC. Translating it yields CASSSGWVAKNIQYF.

The rearrangement links TRBV2 to TRBJ2-7; tentatively, D is TRBD1 or TRBD2 (5 bases each). Trimming took off 7 bases at V and 6 bases at J, with 19 bases between the two ends. Per germline, CDR1 SNHLY and CDR2 FYNNEI. The length of the CDR3 is 14 residues. CDR3 region: CASTAMGPRSEQYF. The CDR3 nucleotides read TGTGCCAGCACCGCCATGGGACCTCGCAGCGAGCAGTACTTC.

The rearrangement joins TRBV30 to TRBJ2-7; a possible D gene is TRBD1 (5 bases). The CDR3 is 14 residues long. V lost 3 bases to trimming and J lost 1 base, with 13 bases between them. Germline lookup yields CDR1 GTSNPN and CDR2 SVGIG (reference sequence). For the CDR3, the DNA is TGTGCCTGGAGAAGTTTAGGGGATTCCTACGAGCAGTACTTC. It codes for CAWRSLGDSYEQYF.

The chain recombines TRBV3-1 (or the pseudogene TRBV3-2) with TRBJ2-6; maybe TRBD2 (6 bases). Per germline, CDR1 LGHDT and CDR2 YNNKEL (reference sequence). The CDR3 loop spans 16 amino acids. V was trimmed by 5 bases and J by 2 bases, leaving 13 bases between them. The CDR3 bases are TGTGCCAGCAGCACTGGAGGGGAGCCTGGGGCCAACGTCCTGACTTTC. This gives the protein CASSTGGEPGANVLTF.

The gene calls are TRBV11-2 and TRBJ2-6; D uncertain. Germline assignment: CDR1 SGHAT and CDR2 FQNNGV. V lost 5 bases and J 4 bases, leaving 9 bases between the germline ends. This CDR3 has 14 amino acids. CDR3 nucleotide sequence: TGTGCCAGCAGCCCGGAGTCGGGGGCCAACGTCCTGACTTTC. Its protein is CASSPESGANVLTF.

This clone appeared a single time. The gene calls are TRBV27 and TRBJ2-1, with 7 bases identical to TRBD1. Per germline, CDR1 MNHEY and CDR2 SMNVEV (reference sequence). The CDR3 has 13 amino acids. Trimming cost V 8 bases and J 4 bases; bases outside gene matches: 5. This chain's CDR3 is CASRDSVYNEQFF. CDR3 nucleotides: TGTGCCAGCCGGGACAGCGTATACAATGAGCAGTTCTTC.

The rearrangement links TRBV11-2 to TRBJ2-1; TRBD2 agrees at 14 bases. CDR1 and CDR2 (germline): SGHAT, FQNNGV. There are 16 residues in the CDR3. V was pared by 5 bases and J by 9 bases, with 9 bases of the junction left unmatched. CDR3 protein: CASSLGGTSGGGEQFF. For the CDR3, the DNA is TGTGCCAGCAGCCTAGGAGGGACTAGCGGGGGTGGTGAGCAGTTCTTC.

V and J are TRBV7-9 and TRBJ1-3, with D uncertain. V was pared by 2 bases and J by 0 bases, with 14 bases between. Per germline, CDR1 SEHNR and CDR2 FQNEAQ (reference sequence). CDR3 length equals 17 residues. DNA of the CDR3: TGTGCCAGCAGCTTAAGGCAATCTTATACCTCTGGAAACACCATATATTTT. It yields the protein CASSLRQSYTSGNTIYF.

The CDR3 protein is CASNRGQGYTF. The CDR3, as DNA: TGTGCCAGCAACAGGGGGCAAGGCTACACCTTC. This rearrangement joins TRBV5-6 to TRBJ1-2, with 9 positions matching TRBD1. Germline trimming cut 6 bases from V and 8 bases from J; bases unmatched to any gene: 2. This CDR3 is built from 11 residues. Germline V gene lookup returns CDR1 SGHDT and CDR2 YYEEEE.

This rearrangement joins TRBV12-3 or TRBV12-4 to TRBJ2-5; 9 bases align to TRBD1. With V trimmed by 5 bases and J by 6 bases, 4 bases remained unmatched. This CDR3 has 13 residues. The CDR3 reads CASSGGQGQTQYF. The CDR3 DNA is TGTGCCAGCAGTGGGGGACAGGGCCAGACCCAGTACTTC.